The next 24 T cell receptor beta chains were all read from a single sample in a study of response to subunit inactivated influenza vaccine. TCRdb processed the RT-PCR reads anew with MiXCR; each CDR3 protein has one entry. In the table there are under 750,000 distinct CDR3 sequences, about 10% of which are singletons. The sequencing used PBMCs from blood, collected on the day of vaccination. The receptors come from a man aged 45-60 years who received an inactivated influenza vaccine.

This clonotype has more than one count but fewer than ten. This chain connects TRBV20-1 to TRBJ1-6; 7 nucleotides match TRBD1. This CDR3 has 13 amino acids. The junction had 1 base not matched to a gene; V was cut back by 3 bases and J by 5 bases. The germline V gene has CDR1 DFQATT and CDR2 SNEGSKA (reference sequence). CDR3 residues: CSARTGNNSPLHF. In DNA form, the CDR3 reads TGCAGTGCTAGGACAGGGAATAATTCACCCCTCCACTTT.

The chain links TRBV25-1 to TRBJ2-2, with D perhaps TRBD1 or TRBD2 (6 bases each). V was cut by 8 bases and J by 4 bases, with 14 bases left in between. The CDR3 covers 14 residues. Germline V gene lookup returns CDR1 MGHDK and CDR2 SYGVNS. The CDR3 DNA is TGTGCCAGCGCGGGACACCGAACCACCGGGGAGCTGTTTTTT. This encodes CASAGHRTTGELFF.

The gene calls are TRBV7-2 and TRBJ2-7; 9 positions agree with TRBD1. The CDR3 contains 14 residues. Per germline, CDR1 SGHTA and CDR2 FQGNSA. V dropped 3 bases and J dropped 6; count of bases not matched to a gene: 6. The CDR3 is CASSFGTGYSEQYF. CDR3 nucleotides: TGTGCCAGCAGCTTTGGGACAGGGTACTCCGAGCAGTACTTC.

This clonotype was detected a few times. The chain joins TRBV10-3 to TRBJ2-1; D not resolved. This CDR3 comprises 14 residues. Germline CDR1 and CDR2: ENHRY and SYGVKD. Between the trimmed V and J ends, which lost 4 bases and 3 bases, there was a span of 10 bases. The CDR3 nucleotides read TGTGCCATCAGTGCTACAGCGTACTACAATGAGCAGTTCTTC. This sequence encodes CAISATAYYNEQFF.

This clonotype was seen only a few times. V and J are TRBV20-1 and TRBJ1-5, with TRBD1 identical over 12 bases. The V gene's germline CDR1 is DFQATT and CDR2 SNEGSKA (reference sequence). Germline trimming cut 6 bases from V and 7 bases from J; bases unmatched to any gene: 4. CDR3 length: 13 amino acids. The CDR3 sequence: CSALGQGAQPQHF. The CDR3 DNA is TGCAGTGCCCTGGGACAGGGGGCGCAGCCCCAGCATTTT.

The chain recombines TRBV6-2 or TRBV6-3 with TRBJ2-1; TRBD1 agrees at 9 bases. After removal of 4 bases from V and 8 bases from J, the junction contained 15 bases not matched to a gene. The germline V gene encodes CDR1 MNHEY and CDR2 SVGEGT. The CDR3 is 17 amino acids. The CDR3: CASSSWTGAARGDEQFF. The CDR3 DNA follows: TGTGCCAGCAGTTCTTGGACAGGGGCGGCCAGAGGCGATGAGCAGTTCTTC.

The genes are TRBV27 and TRBJ2-5; D may match TRBD1 or TRBD2 (6 bases each). Germline CDR1 reads MNHEY; CDR2 reads SMNVEV (reference sequence). This CDR3 has 13 amino acids. Trimming stripped 7 bases from V and 6 bases from J, with 15 bases between. The chain's CDR3 is CASTTGAGKTQYF. The CDR3, as DNA: TGTGCCAGCACGACGGGGGCCGGGAAGACCCAGTACTTC.

This clonotype showed up just a few times. V is TRBV11-2 and J is TRBJ2-2, with 10 bases aligning to TRBD2. CDR3 length: 18 residues. J lost 7 bases, V lost 7 bases, and 18 bases had no gene match. CDR1 SGHAT and CDR2 FQNNGV come from the germline V gene. The CDR3 sequence is CASIQRASGSSNNGELFF. The CDR3 DNA follows: TGTGCCAGCATCCAGAGGGCTAGCGGGAGTTCCAATAACGGGGAGCTGTTTTTT.

The chain couples TRBV7-9 to TRBJ2-1, with TRBD2 matching 7 bases. The V and J ends lost 2 bases and 7 bases, in that order; junction bases with no gene match: 8. The CDR3 is made up of 15 amino acids. Per the germline V gene, CDR1 is SEHNR and CDR2 is FQNEAQ (reference sequence). As DNA, the CDR3 is TGTGCCAGCAGCTTATACGGCGGGAGTGGGAATGAGCAGTTCTTC. It is translated as CASSLYGGSGNEQFF.

Note on this clonotype: One end of the junction varies from germline; a read error may be responsible. This chain joins TRBV7-7 and TRBJ2-3; a weak D match, TRBD2 (7 bases). The CDR3 has 15 residues. Germline lookup yields CDR1 SSHAT and CDR2 FNYEAQ (reference sequence). This CDR3 reads CASSLNAGATDTQYF. For the CDR3, the DNA is TGTGCTAGCAGCTTAAACGCGGGGGCCACAGATACGCAGTATTTT.

The genes are TRBV25-1 and TRBJ2-1; 13 bases align to TRBD2. This CDR3 contains 15 residues. J gave up 10 bases and V 2 bases, and 5 bases lay outside the gene matches. The germline V gene has CDR1 MGHDK and CDR2 SYGVNS. This CDR3 is CASSEPGLAGKEQFF. The CDR3 bases are TGTGCCAGCAGTGAACCGGGACTAGCGGGAAAAGAGCAGTTCTTC. Looking up the rest from reference TRBV25-1 and TRBJ2-1 gives the full variable domain: EADIYQTPRYLVIGTGKKITLECSQTMGHDKMYWYQQDPGMELHLIHYSYGVNSTEKGDLSSESTVSRIRTEHFPLTLESARPSHTSQYLCASSEPGLAGKEQFFGPGTRLTVL.

This clonotype was observed at least ten times. J is TRBJ1-5 and V is TRBV7-2; 11 positions match TRBD1. From germline, CDR1 is SGHTA and CDR2 FQGNSA. V shed 4 bases, J shed 7 bases, and the junction held 3 bases outside the gene matches. The CDR3 is made up of 14 amino acids. CDR3 DNA sequence: TGTGCCAGCAGCTCAGGACAGGGGGCACAGCCCCAGCATTTT. It yields the protein CASSSGQGAQPQHF.

This clonotype was recorded at least ten times. V usage is TRBV7-2 and J usage is TRBJ2-1; tentative D call: TRBD2 (5 bases). The CDR3 is 15 amino acids. Germline assignment: CDR1 SGHTA and CDR2 FQGNSA. Trimming removed 5 bases at V and 0 bases at J, with 11 bases between. The CDR3 region has the DNA TGTGCCAGCAGCCCGGGAACCACCTCCTACAATGAGCAGTTCTTC. It translates to CASSPGTTSYNEQFF.

Many counts were recorded for this clonotype. The rearrangement links TRBV12-3 or TRBV12-4 to TRBJ2-5, with D possibly being TRBD2 (6 bases). Trimming pared 5 bases from V and 7 bases from J, leaving 11 bases between. The CDR3 runs to 12 residues. The CDR3 DNA sequence: TGTGCCAGCAGTGCCGGGAGCGGGACCCAGTACTTC. Translation gives CASSAGSGTQYF.

The rearrangement uses TRBV11-2 and TRBJ2-1; D is undetermined. Per germline, CDR1 SGHAT and CDR2 FQNNGV. The V and J ends lost 5 bases and 3 bases respectively, with 17 bases between them. The CDR3 is 16 residues long. The CDR3 DNA reads as TGTGCCAGCAGCGAAATCCGTACTTCGTTCTACAATGAGCAGTTCTTC. This translates into CASSEIRTSFYNEQFF.

This chain uses TRBV12-3 or TRBV12-4 with TRBJ2-1; D is possibly TRBD1 or TRBD2 (5 bases each). The CDR3 contains 15 residues. V gave up 6 bases and J gave up 5 bases, with 17 bases separating them. CDR3 DNA sequence: TGTGCCAGCAGCTTTTCCGGGACGAAAAACAATGAGCAGTTCTTC. Residues: CASSFSGTKNNEQFF.

For this clonotype: A junction end diverges from the germline sequence, so it may reflect a read error. The V gene is TRBV3-1, the J gene TRBJ2-3; TRBD2 aligns across 11 bases. This CDR3 is 19 amino acids long. Germline V CDR1 and CDR2: LGHDT, YNNKEL (reference sequence). CDR3 sequence (DNA): TGTGCCCGCAGTTTCGGGCTAGCGGGGGGTCAATACCCCACAGATACGCAGTATTTT. Amino acids: CARSFGLAGGQYPTDTQYF.

This clonotype showed up just a few times. This chain connects TRBV7-2 to TRBJ1-2; no reliable D call. Deletions cut 5 bases from V and 5 bases from J, with 15 bases between. The germline V gene encodes CDR1 SGHTA and CDR2 FQGNSA. The CDR3 has 14 residues. CDR3 DNA: TGTGCCAGCAGCCCACGACAATGGGGTTATGGCTACACCTTC. Its protein product is CASSPRQWGYGYTF.

Many counts were recorded for this clonotype. The chain has TRBV29-1 and TRBJ2-2; 9 nucleotides agree with TRBD2. Losses at the gene ends were 3 bases for V and 5 bases for J; bases not matched to a gene: 7. CDR3 length: 15 residues. The V gene's germline CDR1 is SQVTM and CDR2 ANQGSEA. In DNA form, the CDR3 reads TGCAGCGTTGACCCAGCGGGAGGAGGGACCGGGGAGCTGTTTTTT. Amino acid sequence: CSVDPAGGGTGELFF.

This clonotype was detected ten times or more. The chain combines TRBV29-1 with TRBJ1-2; D gene uncertain. The CDR3 has 13 residues. The V end lost 6 bases, the J end lost 1 base, and 12 bases lay between the germline ends. Germline V gene lookup returns CDR1 SQVTM and CDR2 ANQGSEA. CDR3 residues: CSVAEGYNYGYTF. The CDR3 nucleotides read TGCAGCGTCGCCGAGGGCTATAACTATGGCTACACCTTC.

This clonotype has only a few counts. J is TRBJ1-4 and V is TRBV12-3 or TRBV12-4; no reliable D call. Trimming took 4 bases from V and 8 from J, leaving 8 bases between them. The CDR3 has 12 residues. The CDR3 sequence is CASSWAGEKLFF. In DNA, the CDR3 is TGTGCCAGCAGTTGGGCAGGAGAAAAACTGTTTTTT.

The rearrangement joins TRBV6-2 or TRBV6-3 to TRBJ2-7; perhaps TRBD2 as D (6 bases). With 1 base removed from V and 2 bases from J, the gap between germline ends came to 9 bases. Germline V gene data show CDR1 as MNHEY and CDR2 as SVGEGT. The CDR3 has 14 residues. The CDR3 region is CASSYFSGTYEQYF. CDR3 nucleotides: TGTGCCAGCAGTTACTTTAGCGGCACCTACGAGCAGTACTTC.

The chain is built from TRBV15 and TRBJ2-7; TRBD2 is a possible D gene (6 bases). Germline lookup yields CDR1 LNHNV and CDR2 YYDKDF (reference sequence). V dropped 4 bases and J dropped 6 bases, with 7 bases sitting between them. The CDR3 is 11 amino acids. CDR3 nucleotides: TGTGCCACCAGCAAGGAGGGCGAGCAGTACTTC. It specifies CATSKEGEQYF.

This clonotype occurred many times. The chain employs TRBV12-3 or TRBV12-4 and TRBJ2-3; D is ambiguous. Trimming pared 5 bases from V and 6 bases from J, leaving 12 bases between. CDR3 length: 13 amino acids. This CDR3 is CASSIFLADTQYF. For the CDR3, the DNA is TGTGCCAGCAGTATTTTCCTTGCGGATACGCAGTATTTT.